This entry concerns a single T cell receptor (beta chain). Its antigen is not identified. Each CDR3 protein is one row after TCRdb ran MiXCR on the reads. The sample lists about 700,000 distinct CDR3 sequences, around a third occurring once. This sample was taken from a study of T cell repertoires in cytomegalovirus infection. Whole-study results and caveats: Frequencies of public TCR beta families were cumulated, and this identified carriers of CMV plus the relevant HLA.

The ends were cut back, 4 bases at V and 4 bases at J, with 13 bases in the middle. Germline lookup yields CDR1 SEHNR and CDR2 FQNEAQ (reference sequence). The CDR3 is 14 amino acids. The material sequenced was cultured PBMCs, taken from culture after CMV antigen stimulation. The chain recombines TRBV7-9 with TRBJ1-1, with a weak D call TRBD1 (5 bases). This clonotype originated in a human donor in good health (CMV status not recorded). Some clones in this sample may be carry-over from other donors' samples. In DNA, the CDR3 is TGTGCCAGCAGCTCGCTGGCAGGGACCACTGAAGCTTTCTTT. It is translated as CASSSLAGTTEAFF.